Listed here are 12 T cell receptor beta chains from one sample, sequenced in a study of radiation and T cells in renal cell carcinoma. Time point indicated: blood 4 weeks post-SBRT, at nephrectomy. Treatment: 15 Gy SBRT to primary tumor, nephrectomy 4 weeks later. Produced via immunoSEQ multiplex PCR; TCRdb's table is partial and in-frame only. The sample yields 120,000 to 150,000 clones, about 86% seen once. The sample in question was blood, obtained from a patient whose treatment included radiotherapy and nephrectomy. The receptors were sampled from a woman aged 45-65 years with renal cell carcinoma.

This sequence joins TRBV5-5 and TRBJ2-7, with D perhaps TRBD1 or TRBD2 (5 bases each). CDR3 length: 14 residues. Deletions cut 2 bases from V and 2 bases from J, with 11 bases between. CDR1 is SGHKS, CDR2 YYEKEE, per germline (reference sequence). CDR3 protein: CASSFRGVAYEQYF. Here the CDR3 DNA reads TGTGCCAGCAGCTTCCGGGGCGTAGCCTACGAGCAGTACTTC.

This clone appeared once. CDR3 sequence (DNA): TGTGCCAGCAGCTTAGTAGCTGCGGCCCTAAAGCAGCCCCAGCATTTT. Its translation: CASSLVAAALKQPQHF. The chain joins TRBV7-2 to TRBJ1-5; D is unclear. CDR1 is SGHTA and CDR2 is FQGNSA in the germline V gene. The CDR3 is 16 amino acids. Between the trimmed V and J ends, which lost 1 base and 7 bases, there was a span of 17 bases.

V is TRBV11-2 and J is TRBJ2-5; the match to TRBD2 covers 8 bases. CDR1 is SGHAT and CDR2 is FQNNGV in the germline V gene. The V gene end was trimmed by 7 bases and the J gene end by 0 bases; junction bases not matched to a gene: 4. The CDR3 sequence is 14 residues long. The CDR3 DNA reads as TGTGCCAGCAAACTACTAGCGGACCAAGAGACCCAGTACTTC. It encodes CASKLLADQETQYF.

This clone has only a few counts. The genes are TRBV27 and TRBJ2-6; perhaps TRBD1 as D (5 bases). The ends were cut back, 1 base at V and 1 base at J, with 8 bases in the middle. The CDR3 is 16 residues long. CDR1 and CDR2 from the germline V gene are MNHEY and SMNVEV (reference sequence). The CDR3 DNA sequence: TGTGCCAGCAGTTTATGGTCAGGGTCTGGGGCCAACGTCCTGACTTTC. Translating gives CASSLWSGSGANVLTF.

The rearrangement joins TRBV5-6 to TRBJ2-7; no definite D call. This CDR3 contains 13 residues. Trimming stripped 3 bases from V and 2 bases from J, with 9 bases between. Germline CDR1 and CDR2: SGHDT and YYEEEE. CDR3: CASSWPHTYEQYF. As DNA, the CDR3 is TGTGCCAGCAGCTGGCCGCACACCTACGAGCAGTACTTC.

V usage is TRBV7-8 and J usage is TRBJ1-1; 8 bases match TRBD1. V was pared by 5 bases and J by 2 bases, with 7 bases of the junction left unmatched. The V gene's germline CDR1 is SGHVS and CDR2 FQNEAQ. This CDR3 comprises 15 residues. The CDR3 spells CASSRQQGENTEAFF. CDR3 nucleotides: TGTGCCAGCAGCCGGCAACAGGGGGAAAACACTGAAGCTTTCTTT.

V and J are TRBV5-4 and TRBJ2-5; 10 positions match TRBD1. Germline-derived CDR1 and CDR2 are SGHNT and YYREEE (reference sequence). Germline trimming cut 4 bases from V and 1 base from J; bases unmatched to any gene: 4. The CDR3 runs to 15 residues. CDR3 region: CASSRGDRGQETQYF. The CDR3 coding sequence is TGTGCCAGCAGCCGTGGGGACAGGGGCCAAGAGACCCAGTACTTC. Full variable domain (rest looked up from reference TRBV5-4 and TRBJ2-5): ETGVTQSPTHLIKTRGQQVTLRCSSQSGHNTVSWYQQALGQGPQFIFQYYREEENGRGNFPPRFSGLQFPNYSSELNVNALELDDSALYLCASSRGDRGQETQYFGPGTRLLVL.

The chain employs TRBV7-2 and TRBJ2-2; D is possibly TRBD1 (5 bases). Looked up from germline, CDR1 is SGHTA and CDR2 is FQGNSA. The CDR3 sequence is 14 residues long. Trimming stripped 5 bases from V and 7 bases from J, with 14 bases between. CDR3 in amino acids: CASSPGSTGGELFF. The CDR3 DNA follows: TGTGCCAGCAGCCCCGGAAGTACAGGCGGGGAGCTGTTTTTT.

This rearrangement joins TRBV6-5 to TRBJ1-2; no firm D call. Trimming stripped 6 bases from V and 5 bases from J, with 10 bases between. This CDR3 contains 12 residues. The germline gives CDR1 MNHEY, CDR2 SVGAGI. The CDR3 is CASSPGEYGYTF. The CDR3 nucleotides read TGTGCCAGCAGCCCCGGGGAGTATGGCTACACCTTC.

The rearrangement uses TRBV27 and TRBJ2-1; 9 positions agree with TRBD2. With V trimmed by 5 bases and J by 7 bases, 12 bases remained unmatched. This CDR3 spans 16 amino acids. Germline CDR1 MNHEY, CDR2 SMNVEV (reference sequence). CDR3 DNA: TGTGCCAGCAGTGCGACTAGCGGTCCTAGACGTAATGAGCAGTTCTTC. This translates into CASSATSGPRRNEQFF.

The gene calls are TRBV7-2 and TRBJ2-3; D unclear. V was cut by 3 bases and J by 5 bases, with 6 bases left in between. Germline CDR1 is SGHTA and CDR2 is FQGNSA. CDR3 size: 12 residues. As DNA, the CDR3 is TGTGCCAGCAGCTTCTACATAGATACGCAGTATTTT. This encodes CASSFYIDTQYF.

The V gene is TRBV28, the J gene TRBJ2-7, with no clear D. CDR3 length: 12 residues. Germline CDR1 and CDR2: MDHEN and SYDVKM. V gave up 7 bases and J gave up 6 bases, with 13 bases separating them. The DNA for the CDR3 is TGTGCCAGCATCTCCCCCTCTGGCGAGCAGTACTTC. Protein sequence: CASISPSGEQYF.